This TCR beta chain is drawn from a study of blood T cell repertoires in COVID-19. V gave up 5 bases and J gave up 2 bases; unmatched junction bases: 7. Germline CDR1 and CDR2: PRHDT and FYEKMQ (reference sequence). This CDR3 has 16 residues. Assay used: immunoSEQ multiplex PCR; TCRdb lists only in-frame clones, some missing. Of over 250,000 clones listed, more than 75% are singletons. The sequenced material came from peripheral blood. The V call is TRBV13, the J call TRBJ2-5; 11 positions agree with TRBD2. This TCR came from a middle-aged woman who had recovered from COVID-19. The DNA of the CDR3 is TGTGCCAGCAGCCAACGACTAGCGGGGATACAAGAGACCCAGTACTTC. Protein sequence: CASSQRLAGIQETQYF.